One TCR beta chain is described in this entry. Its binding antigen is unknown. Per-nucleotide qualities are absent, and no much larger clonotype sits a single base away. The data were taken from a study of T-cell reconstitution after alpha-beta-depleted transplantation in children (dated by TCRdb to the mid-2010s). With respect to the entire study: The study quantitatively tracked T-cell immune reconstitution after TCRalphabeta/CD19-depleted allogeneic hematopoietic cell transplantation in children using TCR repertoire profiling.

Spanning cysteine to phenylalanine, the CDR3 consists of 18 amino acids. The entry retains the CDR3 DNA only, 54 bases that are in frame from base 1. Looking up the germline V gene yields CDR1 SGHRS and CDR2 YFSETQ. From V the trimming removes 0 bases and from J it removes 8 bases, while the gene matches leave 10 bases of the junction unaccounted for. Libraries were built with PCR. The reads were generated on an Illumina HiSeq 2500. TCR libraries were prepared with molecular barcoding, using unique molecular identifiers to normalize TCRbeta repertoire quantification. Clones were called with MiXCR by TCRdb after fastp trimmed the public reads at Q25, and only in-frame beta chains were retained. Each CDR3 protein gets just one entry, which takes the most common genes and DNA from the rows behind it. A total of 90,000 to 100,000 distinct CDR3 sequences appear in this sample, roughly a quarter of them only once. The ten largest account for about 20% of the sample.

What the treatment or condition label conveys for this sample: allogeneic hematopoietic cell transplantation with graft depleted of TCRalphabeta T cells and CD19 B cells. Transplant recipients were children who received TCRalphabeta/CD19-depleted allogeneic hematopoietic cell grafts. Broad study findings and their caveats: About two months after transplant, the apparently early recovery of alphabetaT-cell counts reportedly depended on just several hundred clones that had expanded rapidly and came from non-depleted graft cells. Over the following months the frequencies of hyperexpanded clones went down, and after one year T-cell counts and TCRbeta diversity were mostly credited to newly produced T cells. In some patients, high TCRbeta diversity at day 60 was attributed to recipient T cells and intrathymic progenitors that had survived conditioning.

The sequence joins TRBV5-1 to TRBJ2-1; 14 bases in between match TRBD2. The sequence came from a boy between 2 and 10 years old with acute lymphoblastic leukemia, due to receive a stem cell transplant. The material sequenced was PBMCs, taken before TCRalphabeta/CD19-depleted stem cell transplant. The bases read TGCGCCAGCAGCTTGGTGTCGTTGACTAGCGGGAGGGCCTATGAGCAGTTCTTC. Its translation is CASSLVSLTSGRAYEQFF.